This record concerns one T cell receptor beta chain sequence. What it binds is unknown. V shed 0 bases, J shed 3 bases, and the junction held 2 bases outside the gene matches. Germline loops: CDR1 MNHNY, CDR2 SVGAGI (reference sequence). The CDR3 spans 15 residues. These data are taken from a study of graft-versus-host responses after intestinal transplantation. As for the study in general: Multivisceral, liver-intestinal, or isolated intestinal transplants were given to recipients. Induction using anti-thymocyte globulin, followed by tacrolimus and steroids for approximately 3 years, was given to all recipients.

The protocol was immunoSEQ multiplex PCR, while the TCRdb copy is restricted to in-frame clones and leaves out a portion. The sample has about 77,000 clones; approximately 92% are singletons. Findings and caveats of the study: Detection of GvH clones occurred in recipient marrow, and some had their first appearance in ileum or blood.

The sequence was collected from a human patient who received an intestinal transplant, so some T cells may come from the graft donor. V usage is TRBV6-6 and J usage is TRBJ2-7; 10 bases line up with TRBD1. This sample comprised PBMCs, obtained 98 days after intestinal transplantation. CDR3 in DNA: TGTGCCAGCAGTTACTCGAGGGACAGGGGCTACGAGCAGTACTTC. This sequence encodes CASSYSRDRGYEQYF.